These 20 T cell receptor beta chains originate from one sample sequenced in a study of technical replicates of blood from a few donors. Assay: immunoSEQ multiplex PCR; the TCRdb copy retains only in-frame clones and omits some. The table records around 83,000 clones, roughly 92% of them present only once. The source material was T cells isolated from PBMCs. These receptor sequences come from a human donor in good health.

The chain uses TRBV6-5 and TRBJ2-7; 9 bases fit TRBD2. The CDR3 loop spans 16 amino acids. CDR1 is MNHEY and CDR2 is SVGAGI in the germline V gene. Unmatched junction bases numbered 8, after V lost 4 bases and J lost 1 base. This chain's CDR3 is CASSSTSAGGSYEQYF. In DNA form, the CDR3 reads TGTGCCAGCAGTTCCACCTCGGCGGGAGGGTCCTACGAGCAGTACTTC.

The V call is TRBV13, the J call TRBJ2-1; no reliable D call. V was cut by 2 bases and J by 6 bases, with 2 bases left in between. Per the germline V gene, CDR1 is PRHDT and CDR2 is FYEKMQ (reference sequence). This CDR3 is 11 amino acids long. The CDR3 DNA reads as TGTGCCAGCAGCTTACGCAATGAGCAGTTCTTC. Protein sequence: CASSLRNEQFF.

The chain is built from TRBV5-4 and TRBJ2-5; 7 bases fit TRBD2. The CDR3 is 14 residues long. Germline CDR1 and CDR2: SGHNT and YYREEE (reference sequence). V was clipped by 3 bases and J by 0 bases; unmatched bases: 2. CDR3 sequence reads: CASSSGTNQETQYF. The CDR3 nucleotides are TGTGCCAGCAGCTCTGGGACTAACCAAGAGACCCAGTACTTC.

This rearrangement joins TRBV10-3 to TRBJ2-7; 7 bases agree with TRBD2. V was pared by 2 bases and J by 3 bases, with 1 base of the junction left unmatched. The CDR3 contains 13 residues. Germline V gene sequence: CDR1 ENHRY, CDR2 SYGVKD. The CDR3 bases are TGTGCCATCAGTGAGGGCGGGAGCTACGAGCAGTACTTC. It specifies CAISEGGSYEQYF.

The chain is built from TRBV28 and TRBJ2-7, with TRBD1 matching 10 bases. The CDR3 loop spans 15 amino acids. Per germline, CDR1 MDHEN and CDR2 SYDVKM. V shed 3 bases, J shed 2 bases, and the junction held 4 bases outside the gene matches. CDR3 loop: CASSFRDRGPYEQYF. CDR3 coding DNA: TGTGCCAGCAGTTTCCGGGACAGGGGACCCTACGAGCAGTACTTC.

This CDR3 is CAISDHTSGNNEQFF. In nucleotides, the CDR3 is TGTGCCATCAGTGATCATACTAGCGGAAACAATGAGCAGTTCTTC. The gene calls are TRBV10-3 and TRBJ2-1; 8 nucleotides align to TRBD2. The CDR3 has 15 amino acids. Germline-derived CDR1 and CDR2 are ENHRY and SYGVKD. With V trimmed by 3 bases and J by 5 bases, 6 bases remained unmatched.

This rearrangement joins TRBV28 to TRBJ2-1, with D perhaps matching TRBD2 (6 bases). Germline values: CDR1 MDHEN, CDR2 SYDVKM. Trimming removed 8 bases from V and 0 bases from J, with 17 bases in between. This CDR3 spans 16 amino acids. CDR3: CASGTGVGSSYNEQFF. Written as DNA, the CDR3 is TGTGCCAGCGGTACGGGGGTGGGAAGCTCCTACAATGAGCAGTTCTTC.

The chain joins TRBV6-5 to TRBJ1-1; D call uncertain. The V end lost 5 bases, the J end lost 5 bases, and 6 bases lay between the germline ends. Germline CDR1 and CDR2: MNHEY and SVGAGI. This CDR3 region has 11 residues. Here the CDR3 DNA reads TGTGCCAGCAGTACACGAACTGAAGCTTTCTTT. Its translation is CASSTRTEAFF.

The genes are TRBV6-5 and TRBJ1-2; D not certain. Germline V CDR1 and CDR2: MNHEY, SVGAGI. V dropped 6 bases and J dropped 8 bases, with 22 bases sitting between them. The length of the CDR3 is 15 residues. The chain's CDR3 is CASSPLHAGVEGYTF. The CDR3 region has the DNA TGTGCCAGCAGCCCCTTACATGCGGGAGTCGAAGGCTACACCTTC.

The table lists this clone with a few counts. The rearrangement links TRBV4-1 to TRBJ1-6; the match to TRBD1 covers 10 bases. CDR1 is MGHRA and CDR2 is YSYEKL in the germline V gene. Trimming took 1 base from V and 13 from J; bases not matched to a gene: 4. CDR3 size: 14 residues. The CDR3 protein is CASSQGQGAYPLHF. CDR3 DNA sequence: TGCGCCAGCAGCCAAGGACAGGGGGCCTATCCCCTCCACTTT.

V usage is TRBV27 and J usage is TRBJ1-5; no clear D. CDR1 and CDR2 from the germline V gene are MNHEY and SMNVEV (reference sequence). V lost 5 bases to trimming and J lost 1 base, with 12 bases between them. The CDR3 runs 15 residues. The CDR3 region has the DNA TGTGCCAGCAGTCTAGGTGCGGGGAGCAATCAGCCCCAGCATTTT. As protein: CASSLGAGSNQPQHF.

The chain links TRBV7-9 to TRBJ2-3; unclear D gene. The CDR3 is made up of 19 amino acids. Trimming removed 1 base at V and 2 bases at J, with 22 bases between. Per germline, CDR1 SEHNR and CDR2 FQNEAQ (reference sequence). CDR3 in amino acids: CASSLDFVVGGGNTDTQYF. The CDR3 DNA reads TGTGCCAGCAGCTTAGATTTTGTGGTCGGCGGCGGAAACACAGATACGCAGTATTTT.

This clone is a singleton in its sample. The chain combines TRBV6-5 with TRBJ2-7; 7 nucleotides align to TRBD1. Per germline, CDR1 MNHEY and CDR2 SVGAGI. The junction had 3 bases not matched to a gene; V was cut back by 4 bases and J by 3 bases. This CDR3 is 13 amino acids long. The chain's CDR3 is CASSSWTGYEQYF. The CDR3 bases are TGTGCCAGCAGTTCTTGGACAGGCTACGAGCAGTACTTC.

The rearrangement joins TRBV9 to TRBJ1-4, with D hard to call. The CDR3 has 18 residues. The germline V and J ends were trimmed by 3 bases and 2 bases, with 20 bases remaining between them. Looked up from germline, CDR1 is SGDLS and CDR2 is YYNGEE. CDR3 protein: CASSAADRTRATNEKLFF. DNA of the CDR3: TGTGCCAGCAGCGCAGCGGACCGCACCCGGGCGACTAATGAAAAACTGTTTTTT. Together with reference TRBV9 and TRBJ1-4, the CDR3 gives the full variable domain: DSGVTQTPKHLITATGQRVTLRCSPRSGDLSVYWYQQSLDQGLQFLIQYYNGEERAKGNILERFSAQQFPDLHSELNLSSLELGDSALYFCASSAADRTRATNEKLFFGSGTQLSVL.

To note about this clone: The sample carries other DNA sequences with the same CDR3. V is TRBV5-1 and J is TRBJ2-2, with D unresolved. The CDR3 covers 12 residues. Germline V gene sequence: CDR1 SGHRS, CDR2 YFSETQ. The ends were cut back, 5 bases at V and 5 bases at J, with 7 bases in the middle. The CDR3 reads CASRQNTGELFF. In nucleotides, the CDR3 is TGCGCCAGCAGACAGAATACCGGGGAGCTGTTTTTT.

The chain recombines TRBV4-1 with TRBJ2-7, with 10 positions matching TRBD1. V trimming: 2 bases; J trimming: 3 bases; junction bases outside the gene matches: 4. Germline V gene lookup returns CDR1 MGHRA and CDR2 YSYEKL. The CDR3 totals 15 residues. The CDR3 here is CASSQPGTGVYEQYF. In nucleotides, the CDR3 is TGCGCCAGCAGCCAACCAGGGACAGGGGTCTACGAGCAGTACTTC.

The chain is built from TRBV15 and TRBJ1-4, with 9 bases matching TRBD1. The CDR3 consists of 15 residues. V shed 9 bases, J shed 0 bases, and the junction held 5 bases outside the gene matches. The V gene's germline CDR1 is LNHNV and CDR2 YYDKDF (reference sequence). The CDR3 loop reads CATPGQGATNEKLFF. DNA of the CDR3: TGTGCCACACCGGGACAGGGTGCAACTAATGAAAAACTGTTTTTT.

This clone was counted once. The chain joins TRBV6-1 to TRBJ2-1, with D unclear. V lost 3 bases, J lost 5 bases, and 2 bases lay in between. The germline CDR1 and CDR2 sequences are MNHNS and SASEGT. This CDR3 spans 11 amino acids. The CDR3, as DNA: TGTGCCAGCAGTGATAACAATGAGCAGTTCTTC. This codes for CASSDNNEQFF.

V and J are TRBV29-1 and TRBJ1-2; 9 bases align to TRBD1. Germline CDR1 and CDR2: SQVTM and ANQGSEA. The J segment lost 3 bases and the V segment lost 3 bases, leaving 14 bases of the junction unmatched. The CDR3 length is 17 residues. CDR3 amino acids: CSVDAGRRDRDYYGYTF. For the CDR3, the DNA is TGCAGCGTTGATGCAGGACGCCGGGACAGGGACTACTATGGCTACACCTTC. Combining the CDR3 with reference TRBV29-1 and TRBJ1-2 gives the whole variable domain SAVISQKPSRDICQRGTSLTIQCQVDSQVTMMFWYRQQPGQSLTLIATANQGSEATYESGFVIDKFPISRPNLTFSTLTVSNMSPEDSSIYLCSVDAGRRDRDYYGYTFGSGTRLTVV.

The CDR3 is CASSLWQKSYEQYF. The CDR3 DNA sequence: TGTGCCAGCAGCTTATGGCAGAAATCCTACGAGCAGTACTTC. The chain carries TRBV11-2 and TRBJ2-7; no definite D call. In germline, CDR1 is SGHAT, CDR2 FQNNGV. The V end lost 2 bases, the J end lost 1 base, and 9 bases lay between the germline ends. CDR3 length: 14 residues.